The clone carrying this T cell receptor beta chain was observed a handful of times. Original methodology: Reference gene primer amplification gave estimated nucleated cell counts. Assay: immunoSEQ multiplex PCR; the TCRdb copy retains only in-frame clones and omits some. V, J and clone size are those of that table, while D and trimming were read from the DNA. The table includes about 120,000 clones, 75% to 90% detected once. The germline V and J ends were trimmed by 2 bases and 1 base, with 4 bases remaining between them. From germline, CDR1 is SGHTA and CDR2 FQGNSA. CDR3 size: 13 residues. These data are taken from a study of blood T cell repertoires in COVID-19. At the level of the study: Collection of acute and convalescent COVID-19 samples took place in the United States, Italy and Spain.

Sequenced sample: peripheral blood. The clonotype comes from a man between 65 and 85 years old with active or convalescent COVID-19. The chain carries TRBV7-2 and TRBJ2-3; unclear D gene. CDR3 sequence reads: CASSLSGTDTQYF. In DNA, the CDR3 is TGTGCCAGCAGCTTAAGCGGCACAGATACGCAGTATTTT. Full variable domain (remainder filled in from reference TRBV7-2 and TRBJ2-3): GAGVSQSPSNKVTEKGKDVELRCDPISGHTALYWYRQSLGQGLEFLIYFQGNSAPDKSGLPSDRFSAERTGGSVSTLTIQRTQQEDSAVYLCASSLSGTDTQYFGPGTRLTVL.